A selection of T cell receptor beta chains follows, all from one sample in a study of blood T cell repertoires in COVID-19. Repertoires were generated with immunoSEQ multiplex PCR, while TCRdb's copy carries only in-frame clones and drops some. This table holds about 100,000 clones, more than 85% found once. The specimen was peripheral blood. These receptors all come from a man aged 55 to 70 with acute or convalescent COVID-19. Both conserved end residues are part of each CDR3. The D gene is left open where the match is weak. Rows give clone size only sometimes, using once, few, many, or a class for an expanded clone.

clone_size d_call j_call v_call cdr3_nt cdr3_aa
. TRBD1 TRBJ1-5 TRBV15 TGTGCCACCAGCGAAAAGGGGGCCTATCAGCCCCAGCATTTT CATSEKGAYQPQHF
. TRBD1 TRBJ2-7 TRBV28 TGTGCCAGCAGATCCTTCCGGGACAGGGACCCCTACGAGCAGTACTTC CASRSFRDRDPYEQYF
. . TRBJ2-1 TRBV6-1 TGTGCCAGCAGTGAGGGACTCACGATAAATGAGCAGTTCTTC CASSEGLTINEQFF
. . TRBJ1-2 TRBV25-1 TGTGCCAGCAGTGAGGGGGGAAGCGGCTACACCTTC CASSEGGSGYTF
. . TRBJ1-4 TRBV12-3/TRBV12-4 TGTGCCAGCCTGGGCCCTGGAAATGAAAAACTGTTTTTT CASLGPGNEKLFF
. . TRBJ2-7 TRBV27 TGTGCCAGCAGTTTATCACTGGGAGACGAGCAGTACTTC CASSLSLGDEQYF
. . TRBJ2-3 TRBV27 TGTGCCAGCAGTTTACGCGTCACAGATACGCAGTATTTT CASSLRVTDTQYF
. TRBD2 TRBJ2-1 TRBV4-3 TGCGCCAGCAGCCAAGACGGAGCGGGAGGGTCTGTACAGTTCTTC CASSQDGAGGSVQFF
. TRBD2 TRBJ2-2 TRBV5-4 TGTGCCAGCAGCCATGGACTAGCGGGAGGCAACACCGGGGAGCTGTTTTTT CASSHGLAGGNTGELFF
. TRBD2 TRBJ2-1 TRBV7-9 TGTGCCAGCAGCCTCGGGACTAGCGGGAAAGGAGGTGAGCAGTTCTTC CASSLGTSGKGGEQFF
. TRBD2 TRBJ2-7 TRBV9 TGTGCCAGCAGCGACGGACTAGCGGGAGTAATCGACGAGCAGTACTTC CASSDGLAGVIDEQYF
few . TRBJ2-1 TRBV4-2 TGTGCCAGCAGCCAAGTCGAGCGGGACAACAATGAGCAGTTCTTC CASSQVERDNNEQFF
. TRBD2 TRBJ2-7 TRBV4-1 TGCGCCAGCAGCCAAACCGGGAGGGCCGGCGAGCAGTACTTC CASSQTGRAGEQYF
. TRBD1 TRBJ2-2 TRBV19 TGTGCCAGTGGGACAGGGATAAGGGAGCTGTTTTTT CASGTGIRELFF
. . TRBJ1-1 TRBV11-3 TGTGCCAGCAGCTTAGGGCCTGAAGCTTTCTTT CASSLGPEAFF
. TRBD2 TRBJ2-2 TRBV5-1 TGCGCCAGCAGCTTGAGGGCGGGAGAGGGAATCGGGGAGCTGTTTTTT CASSLRAGEGIGELFF
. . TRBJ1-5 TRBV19 TGTGCCAGTAGTATTCGGAGGGATTCGGATCAGCCCCAGCATTTT CASSIRRDSDQPQHF
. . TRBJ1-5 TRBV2 TGTGCCAGCGGAGCGGGGGAGTACGATCAGCCCCAGCATTTT CASGAGEYDQPQHF
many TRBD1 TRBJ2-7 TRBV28 TGTGCCAGCAGCCCAACCGGGACAGGGGGCTTCGAGCAGTACTTC CASSPTGTGGFEQYF
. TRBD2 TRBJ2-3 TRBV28 TGTGCCAGCAGTTTCCCGGCGGTCACCGCTAGCGGGAAGACAGATACGCAGTATTTT CASSFPAVTASGKTDTQYF
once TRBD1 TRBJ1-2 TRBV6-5 TGTGCCAGCAGAATCTCGAGGACAGGGAATCGTGGCTACACCTTC CASRISRTGNRGYTF
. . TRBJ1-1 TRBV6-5 TGTGCCAGCAGTCTAACAGGGAGAGTGAACACTGAAGCTTTCTTT CASSLTGRVNTEAFF
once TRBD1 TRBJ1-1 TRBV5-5 TGTGCCAGCAGCTTAACAGGGGGCGCAAGGCCTGAAGCTTTCTTT CASSLTGGARPEAFF
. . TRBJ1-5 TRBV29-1 TGCAGCGTTGTGTGGTCCGGAGGGGTAGGACAGCCCCAGCATTTT CSVVWSGGVGQPQHF
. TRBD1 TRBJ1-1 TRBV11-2 TGTGCCAGCAGCTTAGTATGGGACAGGGGGTGGGGGACTGAAGCTTTCTTT CASSLVWDRGWGTEAFF
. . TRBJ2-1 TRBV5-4 TGTGCCAGCAGCTTGGGTGGTCCAGGTTTCAATGAGCAGTTCTTC CASSLGGPGFNEQFF
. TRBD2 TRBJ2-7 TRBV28 TGTGCCAGCAGTTCCTCTCTAGCGGGAGGAGTATCCGAGCAGTACTTC CASSSSLAGGVSEQYF
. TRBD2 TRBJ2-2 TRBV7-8 TGTGCCACCGGACTAGCGGGAGCGGGTGGGGCCGGGGAGCTGTTTTTT CATGLAGAGGAGELFF
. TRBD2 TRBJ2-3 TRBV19 TGTGCCAGTAGTACCCTAGCGGGAGGGCCTATAGATACGCAGTATTTT CASSTLAGGPIDTQYF
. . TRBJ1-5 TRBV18 TGTGCCAGCTCACCACGGGCCCAGGATCCCCAGCATTTT CASSPRAQDPQHF
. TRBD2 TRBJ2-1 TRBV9 TGTGCCAGCAGCGTAAAGGCTAGCGGGACCAATGAGCAGTTCTTC CASSVKASGTNEQFF
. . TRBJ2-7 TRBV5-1 TGCGCCAGCAGCTTGGGTGGGAGTGACACCTACGAGCAGTACTTC CASSLGGSDTYEQYF
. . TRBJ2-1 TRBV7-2 TGTGCCAGCAGCTTCTCACGGGACTACAATGAGCAGTTCTTC CASSFSRDYNEQFF
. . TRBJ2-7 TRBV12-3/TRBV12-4 TGTGCCAGCAGCCAAGGGGGTAGCTACGAGCAGTACTTC CASSQGGSYEQYF
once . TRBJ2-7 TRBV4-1 TGCGCCAGCAGCCCATCTCAGATAGGGGTCTACGAGCAGTACTTC CASSPSQIGVYEQYF
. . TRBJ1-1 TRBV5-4 TGTGCCAGCAGCCTAATGAACACTGAAGCTTTCTTT CASSLMNTEAFF
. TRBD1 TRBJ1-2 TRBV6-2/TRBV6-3 TGTGCCAGCAGTTACTCGACAGGGGCGTTTAACTATGGCTACACCTTC CASSYSTGAFNYGYTF
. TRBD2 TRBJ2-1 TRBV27 TGTGCCAGCAGTGATAGGGGACTAGCGGGAGATGAGCAGTTCTTC CASSDRGLAGDEQFF
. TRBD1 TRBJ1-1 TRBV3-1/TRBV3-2 TGTGCCAGCAGCCAAGCCCAGGGGGACGACACTGAAGCTTTCTTT CASSQAQGDDTEAFF
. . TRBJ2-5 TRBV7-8 TGTGCCAGCAGCTTAGGGGCGCAAGAGACCCAGTACTTC CASSLGAQETQYF
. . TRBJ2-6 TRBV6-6 TGTGCCAGCAGTGCCCAGGGCGAGGGGGCCAACGTCCTGACTTTC CASSAQGEGANVLTF
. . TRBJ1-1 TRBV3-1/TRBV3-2 TGTGCCACTGGCCCCGACAGTTCGAACACTGAAGCTTTCTTT CATGPDSSNTEAFF
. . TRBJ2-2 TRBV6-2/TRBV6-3 TGTGCCAGCAGTTCCCTTCCCGGGGAGCTGTTTTTT CASSSLPGELFF
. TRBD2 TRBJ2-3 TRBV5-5 TGTGCCAGCAGCTGGAGGACTAGCTTTCGCACAGATACGCAGTATTTT CASSWRTSFRTDTQYF
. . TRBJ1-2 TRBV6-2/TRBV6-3 TGTGCCAGCAGTTACGGCTCCGATACGAATGGCTACACCTTC CASSYGSDTNGYTF
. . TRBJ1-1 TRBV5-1 TGCGCCAGCAGCTCCGGCAGGGAGGAGACTGAAGCTTTCTTT CASSSGREETEAFF
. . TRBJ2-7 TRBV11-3 TGTGCCAGCAGCTTAGGTAGGGGATCCTACGAGCAGTACTTC CASSLGRGSYEQYF
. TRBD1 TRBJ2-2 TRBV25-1 TGTGCCAGCAGTCCGAGCAGGACAGGGGGCACCGGGGAGCTGTTTTTT CASSPSRTGGTGELFF
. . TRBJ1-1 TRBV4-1 TGCGCCAGCAGCCAAGAGGATCGGGTTTCTGAAGCTTTCTTT CASSQEDRVSEAFF
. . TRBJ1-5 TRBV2 TGTGCCAGCAGCGCGGACAGTAGCAATCAGCCCCAGCATTTT CASSADSSNQPQHF
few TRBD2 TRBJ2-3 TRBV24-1 TGTGCCACCAGCCCGGGACTAGCGGGAGGTACAGATACGCAGTATTTT CATSPGLAGGTDTQYF
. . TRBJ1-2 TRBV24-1 TGTGCCACCAGTCCAAGTGGGAGGGGCTATGGCTACACCTTC CATSPSGRGYGYTF
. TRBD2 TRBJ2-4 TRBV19 TGTGCCAGTAGTTGGACTAGCAACATTCAGTACTTC CASSWTSNIQYF
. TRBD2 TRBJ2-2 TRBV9 TGTGCCAGCAGCGTATTGGGAGGGAGAGACACCGGGGAGCTGTTTTTT CASSVLGGRDTGELFF
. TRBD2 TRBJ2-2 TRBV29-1 TGCAGCGTGGCCCCTCGGCGGGGGACCACGAACACCGGGGAGCTGTTTTTT CSVAPRRGTTNTGELFF
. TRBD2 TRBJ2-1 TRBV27 TGTGCCAGCAGTCCAACCTCTAGCGGGGGTTACAATGAGCAGTTCTTC CASSPTSSGGYNEQFF
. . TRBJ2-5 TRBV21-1 TGTGCCAGCAGCAAAGCGCTAGGGACAGGGGGGGAGACCCAGTACTTC CASSKALGTGGETQYF
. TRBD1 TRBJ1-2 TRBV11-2 TGTGCCAGCAGCTTAGATACAGGGGACTATGGCTACACCTTC CASSLDTGDYGYTF
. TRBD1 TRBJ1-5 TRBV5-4 TGTGCCAGCAGCTTTCAGGGGGGACAGCCCCAGCATTTT CASSFQGGQPQHF